The rows below give T cell receptor beta chains drawn from one sample of a study of T cell repertoires in cytomegalovirus infection. TCRdb reprocessed the reads with MiXCR, giving one entry per CDR3 protein. The repertoire has under 800,000 distinct CDR3 sequences, about 24% of them found once; the top ten carry around 8%. Input material: CD8+ T cells from PBMCs. These receptor sequences come from a human donor in good health (CMV status not recorded). Some clones in this sample may be carry-over from other donors' samples. Both conserved end residues are part of each CDR3. A D gene is named only where the DNA matches it firmly. The size field is filled for only some rows; it gives once, few, many or a size class.

v_call: TRBV19
d_call: TRBD1
clone_size: NA
j_call: TRBJ1-2
cdr3_nt: TGTGTCAGTGGGGGACAGAACTATGGCTACACCTTC
cdr3_aa: CVSGGQNYGYTF

v_call: TRBV14
d_call: NA
clone_size: NA
j_call: TRBJ2-3
cdr3_nt: TGTGCCAGCAGCCATTTTAGAACCACAGATACGCAGTATTTT
cdr3_aa: CASSHFRTTDTQYF

v_call: TRBV4-1
d_call: NA
clone_size: NA
j_call: TRBJ2-1
cdr3_nt: TGCGCCAGCAGCCCCTCAGGTCGAGACGAGCAGTTCTTC
cdr3_aa: CASSPSGRDEQFF

v_call: TRBV28
d_call: NA
clone_size: few
j_call: TRBJ2-1
cdr3_nt: TGTGCCAGCAGCCCCCGATGGGACAGATGGGGGGGAACTGAGCAGTTCTTC
cdr3_aa: CASSPRWDRWGGTEQFF

v_call: TRBV7-8
d_call: NA
clone_size: many
j_call: TRBJ2-2
cdr3_nt: TGTGCCAGCAGCTTCCGGTTCGACCCCCTGTCTACCGGGGAGCTGTTTTTT
cdr3_aa: CASSFRFDPLSTGELFF

v_call: TRBV7-6
d_call: NA
clone_size: few
j_call: TRBJ1-1
cdr3_nt: TGTGCCAGCAGCTTATCGACCGGGACAATGAACACTGAAGCTTTCTTT
cdr3_aa: CASSLSTGTMNTEAFF

v_call: TRBV29-1
d_call: TRBD1
clone_size: NA
j_call: TRBJ2-2
cdr3_nt: TGCAGCGTTCCCTCAGACAGGGTGGCCGGGGAGCTGTTTTTT
cdr3_aa: CSVPSDRVAGELFF

v_call: TRBV28
d_call: NA
clone_size: few
j_call: TRBJ1-2
cdr3_nt: TGTGCCAGCAGCCCCGGACCCTATTCCCCTAACTATGGCTACACCTTC
cdr3_aa: CASSPGPYSPNYGYTF

v_call: TRBV7-6
d_call: TRBD2
clone_size: many
j_call: TRBJ2-1
cdr3_nt: TGTGCCAGCAGCTCCACTAGCGGGGATTTGTATGAGCAGTTCTTC
cdr3_aa: CASSSTSGDLYEQFF

v_call: TRBV7-6
d_call: NA
clone_size: many
j_call: TRBJ2-1
cdr3_nt: TGTGCCATCCGGACTATTAACAATGAGCAGTTCTTC
cdr3_aa: CAIRTINNEQFF

v_call: TRBV5-4
d_call: NA
clone_size: many
j_call: TRBJ2-7
cdr3_nt: TGTGCCAGCAGCTTTGAGGGGTACTCCTACGAGCAGTACTTC
cdr3_aa: CASSFEGYSYEQYF

v_call: TRBV20-1
d_call: NA
clone_size: NA
j_call: TRBJ1-1
cdr3_nt: TGCAGTGCTAGAACACACGGAGGGGGTTACACTGAAGCTTTCTTT
cdr3_aa: CSARTHGGGYTEAFF

v_call: TRBV10-3
d_call: NA
clone_size: NA
j_call: TRBJ2-3
cdr3_nt: TGTGCCATCAGGTCCTCCCACAGCAGGCCCACAGATACGCAGTATTTT
cdr3_aa: CAIRSSHSRPTDTQYF

v_call: TRBV6-5
d_call: NA
clone_size: few
j_call: TRBJ1-2
cdr3_nt: TGTGCCAGCACCCCGAGGCAAGGCATAGTTCCCTATGGCTACACCTTC
cdr3_aa: CASTPRQGIVPYGYTF

v_call: TRBV7-9
d_call: TRBD2
clone_size: NA
j_call: TRBJ2-7
cdr3_nt: TGTGCCAGCAGCTTGACTAGCGGGGTCGACGAGCAGTACTTC
cdr3_aa: CASSLTSGVDEQYF

v_call: TRBV12-3/TRBV12-4
d_call: NA
clone_size: many
j_call: TRBJ1-2
cdr3_nt: TGTGCCAGCAGTACTCCGACAGTCTATGGCTACACCTTC
cdr3_aa: CASSTPTVYGYTF

v_call: TRBV6-2/TRBV6-3
d_call: NA
clone_size: many
j_call: TRBJ2-2
cdr3_nt: TGTGCCAGCAGTTACGCGGCCCTCGGGTCCGGGGAGCTGTTTTTT
cdr3_aa: CASSYAALGSGELFF

v_call: TRBV7-9
d_call: TRBD1
clone_size: NA
j_call: TRBJ2-2
cdr3_nt: TGTGCCAGCAGCCCCACAGGGGGGTGGACCGGGGAGCTGTTTTTT
cdr3_aa: CASSPTGGWTGELFF

v_call: TRBV20-1
d_call: NA
clone_size: NA
j_call: TRBJ2-1
cdr3_nt: TGCAGTGCTAGAGGAAGGGTCGGGGCATCAATTGAGCAGTTCTTC
cdr3_aa: CSARGRVGASIEQFF

v_call: TRBV12-5
d_call: NA
clone_size: NA
j_call: TRBJ2-2
cdr3_nt: TGTGCTAGTGGTTTGGTACCTGACACCGGGGAGCTGTTTTTT
cdr3_aa: CASGLVPDTGELFF

v_call: TRBV12-5
d_call: TRBD1
clone_size: NA
j_call: TRBJ1-2
cdr3_nt: TGTGCTAGTGGTTTGGTACTGAAGACAGGGGAGGACTACACCTTC
cdr3_aa: CASGLVLKTGEDYTF

v_call: TRBV14
d_call: NA
clone_size: many
j_call: TRBJ1-3
cdr3_nt: TGTGCCAGCAGCACGTTCCCTCCCGGGGCTGGAAACACCATATATTTT
cdr3_aa: CASSTFPPGAGNTIYF

v_call: TRBV5-1
d_call: NA
clone_size: NA
j_call: TRBJ2-4
cdr3_nt: TGCGCCAGCAGCTTGAGGGTTGCCACATTAGGAAACATTCAGTACTTC
cdr3_aa: CASSLRVATLGNIQYF

v_call: TRBV28
d_call: TRBD1
clone_size: NA
j_call: TRBJ2-3
cdr3_nt: TGTGCCAGCAGTTTATACGAGGGGGCGGTCACAGATACGCAGTATTTT
cdr3_aa: CASSLYEGAVTDTQYF

v_call: TRBV25-1
d_call: TRBD1
clone_size: NA
j_call: TRBJ1-5
cdr3_nt: TGTGCCAGCAGTGGGACAGGGGGCGGTCAGCCCCAGCATTTT
cdr3_aa: CASSGTGGGQPQHF

v_call: TRBV27
d_call: NA
clone_size: many
j_call: TRBJ2-7
cdr3_nt: TGTGCCAGCAGTTTATGGCGGGGTTACGAGCAGTACTTC
cdr3_aa: CASSLWRGYEQYF

v_call: TRBV19
d_call: NA
clone_size: NA
j_call: TRBJ1-4
cdr3_nt: TGTGCCACCCGATCCGGGACAAGCGAAGAAAAACTGTTTTTT
cdr3_aa: CATRSGTSEEKLFF

v_call: TRBV7-6
d_call: NA
clone_size: many
j_call: TRBJ2-1
cdr3_nt: TGTGCCAGCAGCTTAGATTTTCCGTCCTCCTACAATGAGCAGTTCTTC
cdr3_aa: CASSLDFPSSYNEQFF

v_call: TRBV28
d_call: NA
clone_size: NA
j_call: TRBJ2-5
cdr3_nt: TGTGCCAGCAGTTTGGGGCAGAATTTTTTAGAGACCCAGTACTTC
cdr3_aa: CASSLGQNFLETQYF

v_call: TRBV29-1
d_call: NA
clone_size: few
j_call: TRBJ2-2
cdr3_nt: TGCAGCGTTGTGGGTCCCACCGGGGAGCTGTTTTTT
cdr3_aa: CSVVGPTGELFF

v_call: TRBV28
d_call: TRBD2
clone_size: many
j_call: TRBJ2-3
cdr3_nt: TGTGCCAGCAGTCCCCCGGGGACTAGCGGGGGAAATACGCAGTATTTT
cdr3_aa: CASSPPGTSGGNTQYF

v_call: TRBV10-2
d_call: TRBD1
clone_size: few
j_call: TRBJ2-7
cdr3_nt: TGCGCCAGCAGGGATCCGGGACAGGGGGCCCTCGAGCAGTACTTC
cdr3_aa: CASRDPGQGALEQYF

v_call: TRBV15
d_call: TRBD1
clone_size: NA
j_call: TRBJ2-2
cdr3_nt: TGTGCCACCAGCAGAGTCCCGGGACAGCGGACCGGGGAGCTGTTTTTT
cdr3_aa: CATSRVPGQRTGELFF

v_call: TRBV29-1
d_call: NA
clone_size: few
j_call: TRBJ2-5
cdr3_nt: TGCAGCGTTGAAGAGGGGTTGGAGACCCAGTACTTC
cdr3_aa: CSVEEGLETQYF

v_call: TRBV3-1
d_call: TRBD2
clone_size: few
j_call: TRBJ2-1
cdr3_nt: TGTGCCAGCAGCCAAGGGGGTAGCGGGGGCCCAACCTACAATGAGCAGTTCTTC
cdr3_aa: CASSQGGSGGPTYNEQFF

v_call: TRBV4-2
d_call: NA
clone_size: NA
j_call: TRBJ1-2
cdr3_nt: TGTGCCAGCAGCCAAATGGCAGACTATGGCTACACCTTC
cdr3_aa: CASSQMADYGYTF

v_call: TRBV7-2
d_call: NA
clone_size: many
j_call: TRBJ2-2
cdr3_nt: TGTGCCAGCAGCTTAGGAATAACGAACACCGGGGAGCTGTTTTTT
cdr3_aa: CASSLGITNTGELFF

v_call: TRBV2
d_call: NA
clone_size: few
j_call: TRBJ2-3
cdr3_nt: TGTGCCGGCTCAACCCGAACAGATACGCAGTATTTT
cdr3_aa: CAGSTRTDTQYF

v_call: TRBV11-2
d_call: TRBD1
clone_size: NA
j_call: TRBJ1-1
cdr3_nt: TGTGCCAGCAGCTCGGACAGGGTAGGAGAGGGCACTGAAGCTTTCTTT
cdr3_aa: CASSSDRVGEGTEAFF

v_call: TRBV28
d_call: NA
clone_size: NA
j_call: TRBJ1-4
cdr3_nt: TGTGCCAGCCGGGGCCCCCGGCGGGAAAAACTGTTTTTT
cdr3_aa: CASRGPRREKLFF

v_call: TRBV20-1
d_call: NA
clone_size: NA
j_call: TRBJ1-3
cdr3_nt: TGCAGTGCTAATGGGTTAACCTCTGGAAACACCATATATTTT
cdr3_aa: CSANGLTSGNTIYF

v_call: TRBV7-9
d_call: NA
clone_size: few
j_call: TRBJ1-1
cdr3_nt: TGTGCCAGCAGCTATCTCGGAGGGAGTGACACTGAAGCTTTCTTT
cdr3_aa: CASSYLGGSDTEAFF

v_call: TRBV7-8
d_call: NA
clone_size: few
j_call: TRBJ2-4
cdr3_nt: TGTGCCAGCAGCCCAGGGAAGGGAGGCGGGCCGGCAAGTCAGTACTTC
cdr3_aa: CASSPGKGGGPASQYF

v_call: TRBV2
d_call: NA
clone_size: NA
j_call: TRBJ2-3
cdr3_nt: TGTGCCAGCAGTAGTTGGACCGCGAGCACAGATACGCAGTATTTT
cdr3_aa: CASSSWTASTDTQYF

v_call: TRBV7-9
d_call: NA
clone_size: many
j_call: TRBJ2-5
cdr3_nt: TGTGCCAGCAGCACTAAGGTCCAAGAGACCCAGTACTTC
cdr3_aa: CASSTKVQETQYF

v_call: TRBV9
d_call: NA
clone_size: many
j_call: TRBJ1-4
cdr3_nt: TGTGCCAGCAGCGTAGACCCTCTCCGAGTATTTGCAACTAATGAAAAACTGTTTTTT
cdr3_aa: CASSVDPLRVFATNEKLFF

v_call: TRBV5-1
d_call: TRBD2
clone_size: NA
j_call: TRBJ2-1
cdr3_nt: TGCGCCAGCAGTAACCAGCGGGGATGGCAGTTCTTC
cdr3_aa: CASSNQRGWQFF

v_call: TRBV27
d_call: NA
clone_size: NA
j_call: TRBJ1-2
cdr3_nt: TGTGCCAGCGCCACTTCAGGGCTTAGCTATGGCTACACCTTC
cdr3_aa: CASATSGLSYGYTF

v_call: TRBV20-1
d_call: NA
clone_size: NA
j_call: TRBJ1-1
cdr3_nt: TGCAGTGCTAGGGGGTGGGGGATGGACACTGAAGCTTTCTTT
cdr3_aa: CSARGWGMDTEAFF

v_call: TRBV7-9
d_call: TRBD2
clone_size: NA
j_call: TRBJ2-7
cdr3_nt: TGTGCCAGCAGCCAAAGCGGCGGACTAGCGAGCTCCTACGAGCAGTACTTC
cdr3_aa: CASSQSGGLASSYEQYF

v_call: TRBV28
d_call: NA
clone_size: many
j_call: TRBJ2-5
cdr3_nt: TGTGCCAGCAGTTTGCTGGATGAAGACGGGACAAAAGAGACCCAGTACTTC
cdr3_aa: CASSLLDEDGTKETQYF

v_call: TRBV20-1
d_call: TRBD1
clone_size: medium-sized
j_call: TRBJ1-1
cdr3_nt: TGCAGTGCTGGGGACAGGGTAACTGAAGCTTTCTTT
cdr3_aa: CSAGDRVTEAFF

v_call: TRBV29-1
d_call: TRBD1
clone_size: NA
j_call: TRBJ1-1
cdr3_nt: TGCAGCGTTGAAGATCGGGGGGACAGGGGGGGTCAAGCTTTCTTT
cdr3_aa: CSVEDRGDRGGQAFF

v_call: TRBV12-5
d_call: NA
clone_size: NA
j_call: TRBJ2-2
cdr3_nt: TGTGCTAGTGGTTTGGTACGGGAGAACACCGGGGAGCTGTTTTTT
cdr3_aa: CASGLVRENTGELFF